Listed below are T cell receptor beta chains from one sample, sequenced in a study of T cells after yellow fever vaccination. TCRdb reanalysed the 5' RACE reads using MiXCR and keeps one entry per CDR3 protein. The table records about 400,000 distinct CDR3 sequences, over 5% of them present only once. The input for sequencing was PBMCs, taken 5 days after the yellow fever booster vaccination. Receptors originate from a young man who received the YFV17D yellow fever vaccine. Each CDR3 is given with its conserved first and last residue. Fields, in order: V gene, J gene, clone size, D gene, CDR3 protein, CDR3 DNA. D genes are given only for firm matches. Clone sizes are given selectively: once, few, many, or a class where the clone is expanded.

V: TRBV5-1; J: TRBJ2-1; size: few; D: -; CDR3: CASSLGNSHSSYNEQFF; DNA: TGCGCCAGCAGCTTGGGCAACTCTCATAGCTCCTACAATGAGCAGTTCTTC
V: TRBV7-3; J: TRBJ2-2; size: few; D: TRBD1; CDR3: CASSLSGGGGELFF; DNA: TGTGCCAGCAGCTTGTCAGGGGGTGGCGGGGAGCTGTTTTTT
V: TRBV20-1; J: TRBJ2-7; size: few; D: TRBD1; CDR3: CSASDRGLYEQYF; DNA: TGCAGTGCTTCGGACAGGGGGCTCTACGAGCAGTACTTC
V: TRBV15; J: TRBJ2-1; size: -; D: -; CDR3: CATSRASVNEQFF; DNA: TGTGCCACCAGCAGAGCTAGCGTAAATGAGCAGTTCTTC
V: TRBV20-1; J: TRBJ2-7; size: -; D: -; CDR3: CSASQRGAYELYF; DNA: TGCAGTGCTAGCCAAAGGGGCGCCTACGAGCTGTACTTC
V: TRBV7-9; J: TRBJ1-1; size: -; D: -; CDR3: CASSLDDTEAFF; DNA: TGTGCCAGCAGCTTAGACGACACTGAAGCTTTCTTT
V: TRBV20-1; J: TRBJ1-2; size: few; D: -; CDR3: CSARDRSRVYGYTF; DNA: TGCAGTGCTAGAGATCGGAGCAGGGTTTATGGCTACACCTTC
V: TRBV6-5; J: TRBJ2-1; size: many; D: TRBD2; CDR3: CASSYSPGLISYNEQFF; DNA: TGTGCCAGCAGTTACTCACCGGGACTAATCTCCTACAATGAGCAGTTCTTC
V: TRBV30; J: TRBJ2-5; size: -; D: TRBD1; CDR3: CAWSVRFSGGAETQYF; DNA: TGTGCCTGGAGTGTACGTTTTTCAGGGGGCGCGGAGACCCAGTACTTC
V: TRBV12-3/TRBV12-4; J: TRBJ2-1; size: -; D: -; CDR3: CASSLTPLTSSSYNEQFF; DNA: TGTGCCAGCAGTTTAACCCCCCTCACATCCAGCTCCTACAATGAGCAGTTCTTC
V: TRBV29-1; J: TRBJ2-1; size: many; D: -; CDR3: CSVGVGQSSYNEQFF; DNA: TGCAGCGTTGGGGTTGGACAGAGCTCCTACAATGAGCAGTTCTTC
V: TRBV12-3/TRBV12-4; J: TRBJ2-7; size: many; D: TRBD2; CDR3: CASSFSGGPREQYF; DNA: TGTGCCAGCAGTTTTTCGGGAGGGCCCAGGGAGCAGTACTTC
V: TRBV12-3/TRBV12-4; J: TRBJ2-7; size: few; D: -; CDR3: CASSFGPGPYEQYF; DNA: TGTGCCAGCAGTTTTGGACCAGGACCCTACGAGCAGTACTTC
V: TRBV12-3/TRBV12-4; J: TRBJ2-1; size: many; D: -; CDR3: CASSLARRSSYNEQFF; DNA: TGTGCCAGCAGTTTAGCGCGACGGAGCTCCTACAATGAGCAGTTCTTC
V: TRBV20-1; J: TRBJ2-1; size: -; D: TRBD1; CDR3: CSASPGTGFGEQFF; DNA: TGCAGTGCTAGTCCCGGGACAGGTTTTGGTGAGCAGTTCTTC
V: TRBV29-1; J: TRBJ2-3; size: few; D: -; CDR3: CSVAPGTDTQYF; DNA: TGCAGCGTTGCTCCGGGCACAGATACGCAGTATTTT
V: TRBV20-1; J: TRBJ1-4; size: few; D: -; CDR3: CCAGPGHNDPTNEKLFF; DNA: TGCTGTGCTGGACCGGGACACAATGATCCAACTAATGAAAAACTGTTTTTT